This TCR beta chain originates from a study of blood T cell repertoires in COVID-19 (dated by TCRdb to the early 2020s). With respect to the entire study: Collaborator samples came from the United States, Italy and Spain and covered acute and convalescent phases of COVID-19. The material from the prospective study consisted of cDNA or gDNA derived from T cells, B-cell-depleted T cells, or PBMCs. Subjects who had been exposed to COVID-19, were actively infected with it, or had recovered from it provided the deeply sampled blood TCRbeta repertoires that made up the dataset. A freely available public database, intended as a resource for researchers studying the immune response to SARS-CoV-2, is where the repertoires were released. Samples came from the ongoing ImmuneRACE study (first 160 participants) plus 1,254 subjects from 6 global collaborators. A de-identified subject ID, COVID-19 status, age in years and sex were almost always included in the sample metadata. Where available, HLA class I and class II types were taken from metadata supplied by the sample provider and were not determined by assay-based typing. What the research found in general, with its limitations: How much clinical and demographic metadata was included differed by source and by participant, and the metadata was provided uncurated.

Participants in the prospective study were aged 18 to 89 years, lived in 20 to 25 United States geographic areas, and enrolled through a virtual design. Cohort assignment in the prospective study relied on participant-reported clinical history from a screening survey and a study questionnaire. ImmuneRACE Cohort 3 recovered participants were defined by two consecutive negative NP/OP PCR tests, healthcare professional clearance, or symptom resolution. Mobile phlebotomists in the prospective study collected whole blood, serum and a nasopharyngeal or oropharyngeal swab from every participant. Prospective study participants could optionally give additional blood draws and questionnaires over an approximately 2-month period. Before DNA extraction, blood samples from the prospective study were shipped at room temperature or frozen. TCRbeta CDR3 regions were amplified from genomic DNA using the immunoSEQ Assay, a bias-controlled multiplex PCR. As for the original processing: Within the assay, amplification of reference gene primers was used to estimate how many nucleated cells each sample contained. To quantify the absolute abundance of each unique TCRbeta CDR3 rearrangement, sequence reads were collapsed and filtered. For each sample, productive Simpson clonality was calculated as the square root of Simpson's diversity index across productive rearrangements. Not all clones reach the TCRdb copy of this immuneACCESS table, which keeps in-frame sequences only. Checked studies attribute under half of the gap to unresolved V genes and leave the rest unexplained. Clone size and V and J calls were adopted from that table, with D and trimming inferred from the DNA. The sample profile shows roughly 160,000 clones; more than 65% of them were found once. In total, the top ten clones hold about a sixth of the sample.

Taken from cysteine to phenylalanine, the CDR3 has 14 residues. Only the CDR3 region is kept as DNA, spanning 42 bases read in frame from base 1. Cut back by 0 bases and 3 bases, the V and J ends lie 8 bases apart. The germline V gene (reference sequence) specifies MNHEY as CDR1 and SMNVEV as CDR2. A word on this clone: Which antigen it targets is not known. The input lacks base qualities; no much larger clone sits a single base away.

The chain joins TRBV27 to TRBJ1-2, with no confident D gene call. The sample consisted of PBMCs or T cells enriched from blood (not recorded which). The sequence was obtained from a man in his 60s who had recovered from COVID-19. The DNA sequence is as follows: TGTGCCAGCAGTTTATCGGCAGTTGACTATGGCTACACCTTC. Its translation reads: CASSLSAVDYGYTF.